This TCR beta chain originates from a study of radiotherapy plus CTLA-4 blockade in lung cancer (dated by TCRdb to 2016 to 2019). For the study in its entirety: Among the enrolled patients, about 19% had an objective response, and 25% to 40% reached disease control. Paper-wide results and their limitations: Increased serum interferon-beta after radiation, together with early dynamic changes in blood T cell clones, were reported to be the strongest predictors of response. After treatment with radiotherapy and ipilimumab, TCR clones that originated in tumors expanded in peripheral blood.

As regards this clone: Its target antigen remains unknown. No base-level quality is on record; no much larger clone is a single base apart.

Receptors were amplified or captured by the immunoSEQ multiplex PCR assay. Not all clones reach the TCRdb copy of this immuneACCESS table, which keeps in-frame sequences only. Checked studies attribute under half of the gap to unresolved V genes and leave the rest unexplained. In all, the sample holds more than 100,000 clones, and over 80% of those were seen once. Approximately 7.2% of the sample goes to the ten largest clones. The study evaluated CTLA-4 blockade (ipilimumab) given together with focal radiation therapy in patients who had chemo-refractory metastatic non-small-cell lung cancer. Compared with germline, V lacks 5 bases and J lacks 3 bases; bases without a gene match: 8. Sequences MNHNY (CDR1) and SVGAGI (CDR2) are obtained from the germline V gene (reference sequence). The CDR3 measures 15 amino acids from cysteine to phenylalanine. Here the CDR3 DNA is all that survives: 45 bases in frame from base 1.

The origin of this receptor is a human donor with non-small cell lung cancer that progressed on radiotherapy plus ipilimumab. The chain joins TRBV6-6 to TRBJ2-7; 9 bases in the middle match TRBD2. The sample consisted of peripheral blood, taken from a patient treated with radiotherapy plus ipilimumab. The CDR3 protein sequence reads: CASSPPSGTRYEQYF. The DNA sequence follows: TGTGCCAGCAGTCCACCTAGCGGGACCCGCTACGAGCAGTACTTC.